Sequencing of this T cell receptor beta chain was carried out in a study of T cell responses to AZD1222 COVID-19 vaccine. Points from the study as a whole: Every sample of the repertoires postdated the peak T cell response.

The CDR3 is 13 amino acids. The germline gives CDR1 SGHKS, CDR2 YYEKEE (reference sequence). The V gene lost 4 bases and the J gene lost 3 bases, with 7 bases spanning the gap. This clone was observed once. As yet, its antigen is unknown. The method was immunoSEQ multiplex PCR; TCRdb's version includes in-frame clones alone and lacks a portion of them. The data show under 95,000 clones, roughly 85% seen once. This TCR derives from an adult who received the AZD1222 COVID-19 vaccine. The sequenced sample was peripheral blood, obtained 28 days after the second AZD1222 dose. This chain links TRBV5-5 with TRBJ1-4; D is uncertain. In nucleotides, the CDR3 is TGTGCCAGCAGCATTGGCCCTAATGAAAAACTGTTTTTT. Protein: CASSIGPNEKLFF.